This TCR beta chain was recovered during a study of cytomegalovirus exposure and HLA in healthy donors. The PCR had 60 Vbeta and 13 Jbeta primers. The repertoire was sequenced with immunoSEQ multiplex PCR; TCRdb's copy has only in-frame clones and lacks some. The sample carries approximately 84,000 clones, around four fifths recorded once. To note about this clone: Other DNA sequences from this sample encode an identical CDR3 as well.

V was clipped by 6 bases and J by 5 bases, with 13 bases between them. Germline V gene lookup returns CDR1 MDHEN and CDR2 SYDVKM. This CDR3 contains 13 residues. Sequencing was performed on PBMCs. This receptor was taken from a male donor in good health and CMV-seropositive. The chain employs TRBV28 and TRBJ1-1; maybe TRBD1 (6 bases). CDR3 in DNA: TGTGCCAGCAGGTTACAGGGCCTTACTGAAGCTTTCTTT. It yields the protein CASRLQGLTEAFF.